These T cell receptor beta chains were read from a single sample in a study of T cell responses to AZD1222 COVID-19 vaccine. Measured with immunoSEQ multiplex PCR; TCRdb has only the in-frame clones, and not every one. The data show around 190,000 clones, 85% to 90% seen once. The input for sequencing was peripheral blood, taken 28 days after the second AZD1222 dose. Receptors originate from an adult who received the AZD1222 COVID-19 vaccine. Each CDR3 is given with its conserved first and last residue. D genes are given only for firm matches. A clone size is listed for some rows: how often the clone was seen (once, few, many), or a class if it is expanded.

V gene,D gene,clone size,J gene,CDR3 DNA,CDR3 protein
TRBV6-5,NA,NA,TRBJ1-1,TGTGCCAGCAGTTACTCGGCAGGCATGAACACTGAAGCTTTCTTT,CASSYSAGMNTEAFF
TRBV6-5,TRBD1,NA,TRBJ1-2,TGTGCCAGCAGTCGACAGGGTGGCTACACCTTC,CASSRQGGYTF
TRBV5-4,TRBD2,NA,TRBJ2-2,TGTGCCAGCAGCTTGGTTCTAGCGGGAGGCACCGGGGAGCTGTTTTTT,CASSLVLAGGTGELFF
TRBV21-1,NA,once,TRBJ1-5,TGTGCCAGCAGCGGGGACAGGGGGTTCAATCAGCCCCAGCATTTT,CASSGDRGFNQPQHF
TRBV29-1,NA,NA,TRBJ2-5,TGCAGCGTTGGCCGGGGGCGAGAGACCCAGTACTTC,CSVGRGRETQYF
TRBV6-4,TRBD2,NA,TRBJ2-2,TGTGCCAGCAGTAGGACTAGCGGGGGGACGAACACCGGGGAGCTGTTTTTT,CASSRTSGGTNTGELFF
TRBV6-5,NA,NA,TRBJ2-3,TGTGCCAGCACCCTGGGGCTCCGTCAAGATACGCAGTATTTT,CASTLGLRQDTQYF
TRBV6-5,NA,NA,TRBJ1-2,TGTGCCAGCAGTTACGCCTTGGGGGCAGGAGGCTACACCTTC,CASSYALGAGGYTF
TRBV10-3,NA,NA,TRBJ1-5,TGTGCCATCAGTCAGTTGAATCAGCCCCAGCATTTT,CAISQLNQPQHF
TRBV28,NA,NA,TRBJ1-3,TGTGCCAGCAGGCCCAGGGGACACTCGCCGGGAGACACCATATATTTT,CASRPRGHSPGDTIYF
TRBV3-1/TRBV3-2,TRBD1,NA,TRBJ1-3,TGTGCCAGCAGCCAAGATCCCGAGTCGGCAGGGGGCAGCGGAAACACCATATATTTT,CASSQDPESAGGSGNTIYF
TRBV5-1,NA,NA,TRBJ1-1,TGCGCCAGCAGCGCTAAAGGGACGGGGACTGAAGCTTTCTTT,CASSAKGTGTEAFF
TRBV19,NA,NA,TRBJ2-2,TGTGCCAGTAGTTTAATCGACAGCTACACCGGGGAGCTGTTTTTT,CASSLIDSYTGELFF
TRBV6-6,TRBD2,NA,TRBJ2-5,TGTGCCAGCAGGCCACCGGGACTAGCGGGTCAAGAGACCCAGTACTTC,CASRPPGLAGQETQYF
TRBV7-9,NA,NA,TRBJ1-2,TGTGCCAGCAGCTTAGAGGTACTGGGGGACTATGGCTACACCTTC,CASSLEVLGDYGYTF
TRBV19,NA,NA,TRBJ1-2,TGTGCCAGTAGTATGATGGGAGTATACACCTATGGCTACACCTTC,CASSMMGVYTYGYTF
TRBV6-6,NA,NA,TRBJ1-1,TGTGCCAGCCAGGTCAGGGAGGCAGCTTTCTTT,CASQVREAAFF
TRBV5-1,NA,NA,TRBJ2-7,TGCGCCAGCAGCTTGGCCGGCACAAACTACGAGCAGTACTTC,CASSLAGTNYEQYF
TRBV2,NA,NA,TRBJ1-2,TGTGCCAGCCAGGGTTTAGTGGGCTACACCTTC,CASQGLVGYTF
TRBV19,TRBD1,NA,TRBJ1-5,TGTGCCAGCATGCCCCGGGACAGGGGGCATCAGCCCCAGCATTTT,CASMPRDRGHQPQHF
TRBV4-3,NA,NA,TRBJ1-4,TGCGCCAGCAGCCAAGCCCTGGGTGAAAAACTGTTTTTT,CASSQALGEKLFF
TRBV7-9,NA,few,TRBJ2-7,TGTGCCAGCAGCTTAGGTTCTGTGACCTACGAGCAGTACTTC,CASSLGSVTYEQYF